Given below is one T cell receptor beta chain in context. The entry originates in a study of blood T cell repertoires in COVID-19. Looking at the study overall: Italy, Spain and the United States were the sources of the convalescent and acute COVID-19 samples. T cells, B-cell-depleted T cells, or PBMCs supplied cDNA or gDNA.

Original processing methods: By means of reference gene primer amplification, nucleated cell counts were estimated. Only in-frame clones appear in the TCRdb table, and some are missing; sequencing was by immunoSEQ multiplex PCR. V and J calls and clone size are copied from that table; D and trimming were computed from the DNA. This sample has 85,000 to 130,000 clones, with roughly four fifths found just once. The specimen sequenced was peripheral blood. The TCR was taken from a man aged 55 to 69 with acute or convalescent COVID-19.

The CDR3 coding sequence is TGTGCCAGCAGTGTCACGGGGACTTCGGGATACGAGCAGTACTTC. Translation gives CASSVTGTSGYEQYF. The chain recombines TRBV2 with TRBJ2-7; a possible D gene is TRBD2 (6 bases). V lost 4 bases and J lost 4, with 17 bases in between. The CDR3 is 15 residues long. Germline loops: CDR1 SNHLY, CDR2 FYNNEI.